The 9 T cell receptor beta chains below come from one sample, sequenced in a study of T-cell reconstitution after alpha-beta-depleted transplantation in children. The library targeted TCRbeta and was prepared with unique molecular identifiers. One entry per CDR3 protein, called by TCRdb with MiXCR from the PCR reads. The sample holds about 980,000 distinct CDR3 sequences; about 29% are singletons and the top ten take approximately 30%. Sequencing used PBMCs, mostly from graft donor cells, obtained 360 days after TCRalphabeta/CD19-depleted stem cell transplant. All receptors derive from a boy younger than two who had a stem cell transplant for SCID, so the T cells may come from the graft donor.

Only a few counts were recorded for this clonotype. J is TRBJ1-4 and V is TRBV15; 7 bases agree with TRBD1. The CDR3 covers 14 residues. V shed 8 bases and J 6 bases; nucleotides not matched to a gene: 9. Germline V CDR1 and CDR2: LNHNV, YYDKDF (reference sequence). The CDR3 bases are TGTGCCACCCGAGAGACAGGGTTGGATGAAAAACTGTTTTTT. Its translation: CATRETGLDEKLFF.

The gene calls are TRBV6-1 and TRBJ2-7, with D maybe TRBD1 (6 bases). The CDR3 runs to 14 residues. The germline gives CDR1 MNHNS, CDR2 SASEGT. Trimming left V 7 bases short and J 2 bases short, with 15 bases between. CDR3 in amino acids: CASTYVAGAYEQYF. CDR3 DNA sequence: TGTGCCAGCACCTACGTGGCAGGGGCCTACGAGCAGTACTTC.

The chain combines TRBV12-3 or TRBV12-4 with TRBJ2-7; D tentatively reads TRBD1 or TRBD2 (6 bases each). The CDR3 is made up of 13 amino acids. Between the trimmed V and J ends, which lost 3 bases and 3 bases, there was a span of 9 bases. The CDR3 is CASSFGGYYEQYF. The CDR3 DNA is TGTGCCAGCAGTTTCGGGGGCTACTACGAGCAGTACTTC.

The V and J genes are TRBV29-1 and TRBJ2-1, with TRBD1 as a possible D gene (6 bases). The CDR3 is made up of 14 amino acids. Deletions cut 2 bases from V and 0 bases from J, with 8 bases between. Germline V gene lookup returns CDR1 SQVTM and CDR2 ANQGSEA. CDR3 in DNA: TGCAGCGTTGAAAGGGACAACTCCTACAATGAGCAGTTCTTC. Amino acid sequence: CSVERDNSYNEQFF.

V and J are TRBV10-3 and TRBJ2-1, with TRBD2 identical over 8 bases. J was trimmed by 7 bases and V by 5 bases; bases with no gene match: 13. CDR3 length: 16 residues. Germline CDR1 and CDR2: ENHRY and SYGVKD. CDR3 sequence (DNA): TGTGCCATCAGTCCTAACCGGGGGGGGAAAGCGAATGAGCAGTTCTTC. Its protein product is CAISPNRGGKANEQFF.

This clonotype was counted a few times. The J gene is TRBJ1-2, the V gene TRBV18; 12 nucleotides align to TRBD1. V was pared by 3 bases and J by 7 bases, with 6 bases of the junction left unmatched. Germline values: CDR1 KGHSH, CDR2 LQKENI. There are 15 residues in the CDR3. The CDR3 loop is CASSPEGTGGRGYTF. The CDR3 DNA sequence: TGTGCCAGCTCACCCGAGGGGACAGGGGGCCGTGGCTACACCTTC.

The chain carries TRBV19 and TRBJ1-5; TRBD1 aligns across 8 bases. Looked up from germline, CDR1 is LNHDA and CDR2 is SQIVND (reference sequence). This CDR3 has 16 residues. J was trimmed by 1 base and V by 6 bases; bases with no gene match: 8. Here the CDR3 reads CASSRTGPGSNQPQHF. The CDR3 coding sequence is TGTGCCAGTAGCCGGACAGGGCCGGGCAGCAATCAGCCCCAGCATTTT.

V usage is TRBV11-1 and J usage is TRBJ2-1; D call uncertain. Per germline, CDR1 SGHAT and CDR2 FQDESV (reference sequence). This CDR3 is built from 14 residues. Trimming pared 5 bases from V and 1 base from J, leaving 9 bases between. The CDR3 DNA reads TGTGCCAGCAGCGGGGTTCCTTCCTACAATGAGCAGTTCTTC. Amino acid sequence: CASSGVPSYNEQFF.

This clonotype was found a few times. The chain joins TRBV9 to TRBJ2-7, with a tentative D call TRBD2 (5 bases). The CDR3 runs to 11 residues. Trimming left V 7 bases short and J 3 bases short, with 8 bases between. The germline CDR1 and CDR2 sequences are SGDLS and YYNGEE. The CDR3 DNA sequence: TGTGCCAGCGCCCGGGGCTACGAGCAGTACTTC. It encodes CASARGYEQYF.